Reported below is one T cell receptor (beta chain). Its target is unknown. This entry comes from a study of T cells in Graves' hyperthyroidism and ophthalmopathy. In patients aged 18 to 65, hyperthyroidism was newly diagnosed, with duration under 2 months. Germline CDR1 and CDR2: SGHRS and YFSETQ. V was clipped by 2 bases and J by 5 bases; unmatched bases: 4. The CDR3 covers 14 residues. General study results and limits: Researchers report that a 13 V-J model separated ophthalmopathy from stable hyperthyroidism.

Amplified TCR beta CDR3 regions came from RNA transcripts. When the TCR CDR3 underwent first-round RT-PCR, the HTBI primer set was used. TCRdb analysed the multiplex PCR reads with MiXCR anew, one entry per CDR3 protein. The table has around 480,000 distinct CDR3 sequences, approximately 15% seen once; the top ten hold less than 20%. The specimen sequenced was blood. The TCR was taken from a woman aged 18 to 35 with Graves' hyperthyroidism. This rearrangement joins TRBV5-1 to TRBJ2-1; 7 bases fit TRBD2. CDR3 protein: CASSLQSGNNEQFF. CDR3 coding DNA: TGCGCCAGCAGCTTACAAAGCGGGAACAATGAGCAGTTCTTC.